What follows describes a single TCR beta chain. This sample was included in a study of blood T cell repertoires in COVID-19. In the study overall: PBMCs, B-cell-depleted T cells, or T cells were the source of the cDNA or gDNA that made up the material.

Participant ages covered about 18 to 95 years across 24 US areas. All recovered Cohort 3 donors got two negative PCRs, got clearance, or saw symptom resolution. Only in-frame clones appear in the TCRdb table, and some are missing; sequencing was by immunoSEQ multiplex PCR. The repertoire includes around 430,000 clones, more than 75% of them detected once, and roughly 9.4% sits in the top ten. V shed 0 bases, J shed 6 bases, and the junction held 15 bases outside the gene matches. The CDR3 sequence is 19 residues long. Germline loops: CDR1 MGHRA, CDR2 YSYEKL. This clonotype was sampled from a woman in her fifties or sixties who had recovered from COVID-19. The chain links TRBV4-1 to TRBJ2-1, with 9 bases aligning to TRBD1. Specimen: PBMCs or T cells enriched from blood (not recorded which). CDR3 nucleotide sequence: TGCGCCAGCAGCCAAGAGTCGGGAAGCGGGACAGGGATAACCAATGAGCAGTTCTTC. Translated, it gives CASSQESGSGTGITNEQFF.